This paragraph reports one T cell receptor (beta chain). Its antigen specificity is not known. No base quality values were provided; no much bigger clone lies one nucleotide off. This specimen comes from a study of control samples from healthy donors and cancer patients (dated by TCRdb to 2018 to 2021). Preparation of the library involved the immunoSEQ multiplex PCR assay. TCRdb stores this immuneACCESS table with in-frame sequences only. Part of the clones is absent; in the studies checked, under half of the shortfall reflects unresolved V genes, and no reason is known for the rest. This sample is represented by about 120,000 clones; around 89% of them were singletons. Clones ranked in the top ten supply 3% to 4% of the sample. Sequences were obtained from blood. This TCR came from a man in his forties in good health.

The bases read TGTGCCAGCAGTTTTCAAGGCCCTCGGGGCTACACCTTC. Its protein is CASSFQGPRGYTF. The V and J genes are TRBV28 and TRBJ1-2; no D gene can be assigned with confidence. From a lookup of the germline V gene, CDR1 and CDR2 are MDHEN and SYDVKM. Measured from the cysteine to the phenylalanine, the CDR3 is 13 residues long. The CDR3 DNA has 39 bases and is translated from base 1. Trimming costs V 3 bases and J 8 bases, and their ends lie 13 bases apart.